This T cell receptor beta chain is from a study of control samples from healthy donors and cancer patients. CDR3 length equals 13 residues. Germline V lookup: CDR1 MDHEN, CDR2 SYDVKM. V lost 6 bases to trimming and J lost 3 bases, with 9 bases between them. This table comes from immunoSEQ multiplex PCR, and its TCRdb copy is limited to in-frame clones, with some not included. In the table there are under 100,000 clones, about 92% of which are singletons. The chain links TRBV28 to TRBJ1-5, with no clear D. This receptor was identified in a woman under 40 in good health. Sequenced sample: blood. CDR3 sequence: CASRKQNNQPQHF. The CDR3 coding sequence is TGTGCCAGCAGGAAACAGAACAATCAGCCCCAGCATTTT.